This T cell receptor (beta chain) was captured by sequencing in a study of lymphopenia after photon versus proton radiotherapy. There are 13 residues in the CDR3. Germline lookup yields CDR1 SSHAT and CDR2 FNYEAQ (reference sequence). Whole-study findings and limits: In patients who died, overall survival fell as post-nadir TCR diversity dropped more. Authors raise, but do not show, better survival with proton therapy. Photon-treated patients lost naive T cells and TCR diversity; proton-treated stayed stable. Post-nadir diversity loss with photons came from oligoclonal expansion, particularly CD8+ Temra cells.

TCRdb's copy holds only in-frame clones and misses some; the assay was immunoSEQ multiplex PCR. The data contain 83,000 or so clones, 65% to 85% of them seen just once; the ten biggest clones take up more than 1.2%. On this clone: The antigen is unknown. One end of the junction varies from germline; a read error may be responsible.

The receptor's source is a man aged 55 to 70 with pancreatic cancer. Sequences were derived from peripheral blood, sampled from a patient treated with proton-based radiotherapy. The chain employs TRBV7-7 and TRBJ1-1; no clear D. The CDR3 nucleotides are TGTGCTAGCAGTCGGGCCCAAAACACTGAAGCTTTCTTT. Encoded protein: CASSRAQNTEAFF.